This T cell receptor (beta chain) derives from a study of tissue T cells after allogeneic stem cell transplantation. Comparators were a few non-transplant cancer patients without known GI disease. Sequencing was performed with immunoSEQ multiplex PCR; in TCRdb, only in-frame clones are kept and a portion is missing. The sample lists approximately 5,300 clones; roughly 62% were seen once. V was pared by 4 bases and J by 2 bases, with 6 bases of the junction left unmatched. Germline CDR1 SGHNT, CDR2 YYREEE (reference sequence). The length of the CDR3 is 15 residues. The TCR comes from an older male donor with lung cancer. The rearrangement links TRBV5-4 to TRBJ1-2, with 9 bases fitting TRBD1. The source material was tissue from the jejunum, sampled at autopsy. CDR3: CASSGHGTGNYGYTF. As DNA, the CDR3 is TGTGCCAGCAGCGGACACGGGACAGGGAACTATGGCTACACCTTC.